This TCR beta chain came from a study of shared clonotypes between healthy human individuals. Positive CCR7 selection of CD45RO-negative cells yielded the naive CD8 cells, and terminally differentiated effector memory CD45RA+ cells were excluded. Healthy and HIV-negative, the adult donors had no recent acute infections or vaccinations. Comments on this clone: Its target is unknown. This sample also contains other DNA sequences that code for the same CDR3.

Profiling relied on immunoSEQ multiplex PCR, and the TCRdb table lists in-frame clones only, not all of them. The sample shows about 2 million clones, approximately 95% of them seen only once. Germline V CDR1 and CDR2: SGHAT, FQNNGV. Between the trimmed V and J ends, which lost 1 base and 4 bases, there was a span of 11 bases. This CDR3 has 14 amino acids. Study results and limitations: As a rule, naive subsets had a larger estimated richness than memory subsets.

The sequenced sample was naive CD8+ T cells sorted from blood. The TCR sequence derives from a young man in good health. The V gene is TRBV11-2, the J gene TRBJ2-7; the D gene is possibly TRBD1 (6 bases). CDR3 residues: CASSLGGGAYEQYF. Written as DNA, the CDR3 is TGTGCCAGCAGCTTAGGAGGGGGAGCGTACGAGCAGTACTTC.